These 20 T cell receptor beta chains came from one sample sequenced in a study of shared clonotypes between healthy human individuals. Produced via immunoSEQ multiplex PCR; TCRdb's table is partial and in-frame only. This sample has about 1 million clones, with 70% to 80% found just once. The sample taken for sequencing was memory CD4+ T cells from PBMCs. Subset specified: CD45RA-negative fraction. All receptors come from a man aged 18 to 30 in good health. Some clones in this sample may be carry-over from other donors' samples.

In its sample, this clone was seen many times. This chain uses TRBV4-2 with TRBJ1-1, with 7 nucleotides matching TRBD1. There are 14 residues in the CDR3. Germline lookup yields CDR1 LGHNA and CDR2 YNFKEQ. V shed 0 bases and J 4 bases; nucleotides not matched to a gene: 2. DNA for the CDR3: TGTGCCAGCAGCCAAGAGACAGGGATCACTGAAGCTTTCTTT. This codes for CASSQETGITEAFF.

CDR3 sequence reads: CAISGPSQETQYF. For the CDR3, the DNA is TGTGCCATCAGTGGACCTTCGCAAGAGACCCAGTACTTC. The chain is built from TRBV10-3 and TRBJ2-5; D ambiguous. V was trimmed by 4 bases and J by 2 bases, leaving 8 bases between them. Germline values: CDR1 ENHRY, CDR2 SYGVKD. This CDR3 has 13 residues.

V usage is TRBV7-2 and J usage is TRBJ2-6, with D maybe TRBD1 (6 bases). This CDR3 has 17 residues. The germline V and J ends were trimmed by 6 bases and 0 bases, with 15 bases remaining between them. CDR1 and CDR2 from the germline V gene are SGHTA and FQGNSA. The CDR3 is CASRQTGAYSGANVLTF. Here the CDR3 DNA reads TGTGCCAGCAGACAGACAGGCGCATACTCTGGGGCCAACGTCCTGACTTTC.

The V and J genes are TRBV29-1 and TRBJ2-7; 10 bases fit TRBD2. The CDR3 is 17 residues long. J gave up 1 base and V 1 base, and 10 bases lay outside the gene matches. Germline V gives CDR1 SQVTM, CDR2 ANQGSEA. The CDR3 spells CSVEVNDRTSGSYEQYF. As DNA, the CDR3 is TGCAGCGTTGAAGTAAATGACCGGACTAGCGGATCCTACGAGCAGTACTTC.

This clone has only one observation. V is TRBV27 and J is TRBJ2-7; tentative D call: TRBD2 (6 bases). The CDR3 runs to 14 residues. CDR1 and CDR2 (germline): MNHEY, SMNVEV (reference sequence). The V and J ends lost 10 bases and 7 bases respectively, with 23 bases between them. CDR3 in DNA: TGTGCCACCTCCCGTGGGCCGGGAGTGGGTGAGCAGTACTTC. It is translated as CATSRGPGVGEQYF.

The chain links TRBV27 to TRBJ1-2; no clear D gene. Per the germline V gene, CDR1 is MNHEY and CDR2 is SMNVEV (reference sequence). The CDR3 is made up of 15 amino acids. V shed 2 bases and J shed 5 bases, with 15 bases lying between them. CDR3 DNA sequence: TGTGCCAGCAGTTTACGGCCGTCCTTCTCGTATGGCTACACCTTC. This codes for CASSLRPSFSYGYTF.

V gene TRBV28 combines with J gene TRBJ1-5; no clear D gene. Looked up from germline, CDR1 is MDHEN and CDR2 is SYDVKM. This CDR3 contains 13 residues. Trimming removed 6 bases at V and 2 bases at J, with 8 bases between. The CDR3 region is CASRSLRNQPQHF. CDR3 DNA: TGTGCCAGCAGAAGTTTGCGCAATCAGCCCCAGCATTTT. The full variable domain, completed using reference TRBV28 and TRBJ1-5, is DVKVTQSSRYLVKRTGEKVFLECVQDMDHENMFWYRQDPGLGLRLIYFSYDVKMKEKGDIPEGYSVSREKKERFSLILESASTNQTSMYLCASRSLRNQPQHFGDGTRLSIL.

The chain couples TRBV14 to TRBJ1-2; D is uncertain. Germline loops: CDR1 SGHDN, CDR2 FVKESK. V was clipped by 3 bases and J by 8 bases, with 13 bases between them. CDR3 length: 13 amino acids. CDR3 nucleotide sequence: TGTGCCAGCAGCCAGATTCGGAGGATGGGCTACACCTTC. Protein sequence: CASSQIRRMGYTF.

This chain joins TRBV10-2 and TRBJ1-3; D possibly corresponds to TRBD1 (5 bases). Germline V gives CDR1 WSHSY, CDR2 SAAADI. Between the trimmed V and J ends, which lost 6 bases and 0 bases, there was a span of 15 bases. This CDR3 spans 16 amino acids. The CDR3 region is CASRPTGYYSGNTIYF. The CDR3 DNA follows: TGCGCCAGCAGACCAACAGGCTATTACTCTGGAAACACCATATATTTT.

This clone was detected only a few times. The gene calls are TRBV9 and TRBJ2-1; D may be TRBD2 (5 bases). The CDR3 extends over 17 amino acids. Deletions cut 3 bases from V and 0 bases from J, with 16 bases between. Looked up from germline, CDR1 is SGDLS and CDR2 is YYNGEE. As DNA, the CDR3 is TGTGCCAGCAGCGAAACGATAGCGTTGAGCTCCTACAATGAGCAGTTCTTC. Its protein is CASSETIALSSYNEQFF.

This clone has at least ten counts. The genes are TRBV11-2 and TRBJ2-5, with D maybe TRBD2 (6 bases). The CDR3 has 14 amino acids. Germline CDR1 SGHAT, CDR2 FQNNGV. The V end was cut by 3 bases, the J end by 2 bases, with 10 bases between. The CDR3 DNA is TGTGCCAGCAGCTTTGGGGCGGGGCAAGAGACCCAGTACTTC. Protein sequence: CASSFGAGQETQYF.

This clone has a handful of counts. Additional DNA sequences in this sample encode the identical CDR3. This rearrangement joins TRBV19 to TRBJ1-2, with D unclear. The CDR3 is made up of 13 amino acids. V lost 3 bases to trimming and J lost 2 bases, with 7 bases between them. The germline V gene encodes CDR1 LNHDA and CDR2 SQIVND (reference sequence). The CDR3 DNA reads as TGTGCCAGTAGTATCGGGTTGAACTATGGCTACACCTTC. Its protein product is CASSIGLNYGYTF.

In this sample, this clone turned up once. The V and J genes are TRBV2 and TRBJ2-7; D is possibly TRBD2 (5 bases). The CDR3 spans 11 residues. The germline V gene encodes CDR1 SNHLY and CDR2 FYNNEI. V was cut by 7 bases and J by 4 bases, with 8 bases left in between. The DNA for the CDR3 is TGTGCCAGCACTAGGGAGTACGAGCAGTACTTC. Translating it yields CASTREYEQYF.

The chain has TRBV5-1 and TRBJ2-5; D possibly corresponds to TRBD2 (5 bases). V was clipped by 2 bases and J by 5 bases, with 16 bases between them. CDR1 and CDR2 from the germline V gene are SGHRS and YFSETQ. This CDR3 has 15 residues. In DNA form, the CDR3 reads TGCGCCAGCAGCTTCAATTTAGCGAAAGGGGAGACCCAGTACTTC. This codes for CASSFNLAKGETQYF.

The genes are TRBV30 and TRBJ2-1; no reliable D call. The CDR3 loop spans 11 amino acids. CDR1 is GTSNPN and CDR2 is SVGIG in the germline V gene (reference sequence). Trimming left V 0 bases short and J 10 bases short, with 7 bases between. The CDR3 DNA reads TGTGCCTGGAGTGTGGTGGGGGAGCAGTTCTTC. It translates to CAWSVVGEQFF.

The table lists this clone with a few counts. This chain joins TRBV2 and TRBJ1-4; 7 bases are shared with TRBD1. The CDR3 is 11 amino acids. Germline assignment: CDR1 SNHLY and CDR2 FYNNEI. J lost 12 bases, V lost 7 bases, and 5 bases had no gene match. In nucleotides, the CDR3 is TGTGCCAGCAACACCAGGGGGGAACTGTTTTTT. This gives the protein CASNTRGELFF.

This chain connects TRBV4-1 to TRBJ1-2; possibly TRBD1 for D (5 bases). Germline CDR1 and CDR2: MGHRA and YSYEKL. Trimming shortened V by 4 bases and J by 4 bases, and 22 bases separated the two germline ends. The CDR3 covers 17 residues. The CDR3 coding sequence is TGCGCCAGCAGCCCAGTCATCAAAGGGGCAGTTGGCTATGGCTACACCTTC. Translation: CASSPVIKGAVGYGYTF.

Comment on this clone: Other DNA sequences in this specimen translate into the identical CDR3. The chain carries TRBV5-1 and TRBJ1-2; unclear D gene. Trimming pared 0 bases from V and 0 bases from J, leaving 6 bases between. The germline V gene encodes CDR1 SGHRS and CDR2 YFSETQ. This CDR3 region has 14 residues. The CDR3 is CASSLERANYGYTF. DNA of the CDR3: TGCGCCAGCAGCTTGGAACGAGCTAACTATGGCTACACCTTC.

This clone was counted at least ten times. The chain couples TRBV4-1 to TRBJ2-7, with 7 bases lining up with TRBD1. Germline V lookup: CDR1 MGHRA, CDR2 YSYEKL. CDR3 length: 14 amino acids. The V gene end was trimmed by 2 bases and the J gene end by 4 bases; junction bases not matched to a gene: 5. In DNA form, the CDR3 reads TGCGCCAGCAGCCAACGGACAGGAAAATACGAGCAGTACTTC. It encodes CASSQRTGKYEQYF.

The rearrangement links TRBV6-5 to TRBJ1-5; 10 bases align to TRBD1. Germline assignment: CDR1 MNHEY and CDR2 SVGAGI. This CDR3 has 15 amino acids. With V trimmed by 6 bases and J by 5 bases, 7 bases remained unmatched. CDR3 nucleotides: TGTGCCAGCAGAAGCCAGGACAGGGGGGATCAGCCCCAGCATTTT. This sequence encodes CASRSQDRGDQPQHF.